This T cell receptor beta chain was recovered during a study of CD8 T cells in Susac syndrome (dated by TCRdb to between 2017 and 2020). About the study as a whole: Among the Susac syndrome patients who were sequenced, clinically active disease was present in more than 5 and clinical remission was observed in fewer than 10. The study compared CD8+ T cell repertoire clonality among eleven to twelve healthy donors, about 14 Susac syndrome patients and fewer than 19 multiple sclerosis patients. Repertoire sequencing was used to test whether CD8+ T cell activation and differentiation in Susac syndrome was antigen driven. At the time of blood withdrawal, Susac syndrome patients were either therapy-naive, taking corticosteroids (with some also receiving IVIg), or on IVIg alone. The full study reports these points: The study acknowledged that relatively few individuals were included in the TCR sequencing and HLA analysis. Clonal expansion was seen in Susac syndrome CD8+ repertoires, peaking in CD8+ TEMRA cells and being greater in clinically active patients than in remitting ones. Over 15 Susac-specific public clones were identified in the total CD8+ repertoire, and five or six Susac-specific public clones were identified in the CD8+ TEMRA repertoire.

Peripheral blood CD8+ and CD4+ T cells from healthy donors, Susac syndrome patients and multiple sclerosis patients were profiled using high-throughput TCR beta sequencing. Susac syndrome patients met recently defined diagnostic criteria for definite or probable disease. Bulk CD8+ and CD4+ T cells were purified by magnetic negative isolation, whereas CD8+ TEMRA cells were enriched by FACS. Blood was collected in EDTA tubes and processed within 24 hours, with PBMCs isolated through density gradient centrifugation. PBMCs intended for TCR sequencing were cryopreserved in liquid nitrogen and thawed later in a water bath at 37 degrees C. The sorted or isolated CD4+, CD8+ and CD8+ TEMRA cells had a purity of 90% or higher. RNA was extracted with the RNeasy kit and roughly 0.5 to 1 ug was reverse transcribed using random hexamers. The immunoSEQ multiplex PCR assay, which covers 54 Vbeta and 13 Jbeta segments, was used to amplify TCR beta CDR3 regions. To correct PCR amplification bias, a synthetic template baseline was used for both primer optimization and computational correction. As for the original processing: Reads were annotated to V, D and J genes per IMGT and analyzed with immunoSEQ Analyzer, keeping only productive sequences. Clonality was computed as one minus Shannon entropy normalized by log2 of the number of productive unique sequences. For each patient and control, public and private clones were evaluated within the 100 most prevalent clones. Clones were defined as Susac-specific when absent from the healthy and MS cohorts, from about a thousand published viral clones and from other ImmuneACCESS disease sequences. Starting from the raw public reads, TCRdb applied fastp trimming at Q25, assembled clones with MiXCR and retained in-frame beta chains. Identical CDR3 proteins give one entry, which carries the most common genes and DNA. TCRdb, not the original authors, processed these V and J calls. The sample table records about 130,000 distinct CDR3 sequences; over 85% of these occur just once. About 0.19% of the sample comes from the top ten.

The CDR3, from cysteine to phenylalanine, totals 14 residues. This entry keeps only the CDR3 DNA: 42 bases, framed from base 1. CDR1 and CDR2, per the germline V gene (reference sequence), are DFQATT and SNEGSKA. Deletion took 5 bases off V and 3 bases off J, with a span of 17 bases between the germline ends. A remark on this clonotype: What antigen it recognizes has not been identified. Qualities for individual bases were not recorded, and no much larger clone is one base off.

The sequencing sample was made of CD8+ T cells from PBMCs. The chain employs TRBV20-1 and TRBJ2-7, and perhaps TRBD2 as D gene, on 5 matching bases. This clonotype originated in a human donor with Susac syndrome. The DNA reads as follows: TGCAGTGCTCCTCGAGGAAGCGGAGTCTACGAGCAGTACTTC. Translated, this gives CSAPRGSGVYEQYF.